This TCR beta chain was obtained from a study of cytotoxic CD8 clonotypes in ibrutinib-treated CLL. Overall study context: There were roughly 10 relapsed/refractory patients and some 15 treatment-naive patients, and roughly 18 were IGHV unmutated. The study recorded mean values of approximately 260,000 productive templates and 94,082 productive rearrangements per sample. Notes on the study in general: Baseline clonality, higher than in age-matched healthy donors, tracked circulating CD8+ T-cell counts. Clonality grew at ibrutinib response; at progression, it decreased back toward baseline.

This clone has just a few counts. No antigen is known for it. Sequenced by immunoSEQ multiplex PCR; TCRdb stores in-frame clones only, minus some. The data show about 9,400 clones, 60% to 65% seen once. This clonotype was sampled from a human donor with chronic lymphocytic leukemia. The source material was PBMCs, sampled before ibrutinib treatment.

The CDR3 is CASSFRVNTEAFF. DNA of the CDR3: TGCGCCAGCAGCTTTCGGGTGAACACTGAAGCTTTCTTT. The chain has TRBV5-1 and TRBJ1-1, with D hard to call. The ends were cut back, 2 bases at V and 0 bases at J, with 5 bases in the middle. Per germline, CDR1 SGHRS and CDR2 YFSETQ. The CDR3 consists of 13 residues.